Included here is one T cell receptor beta chain sequence, with context. Its antigen is not known. V dropped 5 bases and J dropped 2; count of bases not matched to a gene: 6. Germline V lookup: CDR1 LNHNV, CDR2 YYDKDF (reference sequence). The CDR3 covers 16 residues. 60 Vbeta and 13 Jbeta primers were used in PCR. TCRdb keeps only in-frame clones here, not all; method: immunoSEQ multiplex PCR. In the table there are over 85,000 clones, under 9% of which are singletons. This sample was included in a study of cytomegalovirus exposure and HLA in healthy donors. Study details: Early release data held 85 million or so unique TCRs from HLA-typed donors.

Whole-study findings and limits: An analysis that came later showed most CMV-associated TCR beta chains appearing HLA-restricted. Investigators reported 150 to 200 TCR beta chains as tied to cytomegalovirus. Reportedly, fewer N-insertions than the approximately 700-donor mean appeared in an Asian-associated ancestry cluster in a later analysis.

The chain has TRBV15 and TRBJ2-2, with 9 bases lining up with TRBD2. The sequenced sample consisted of PBMCs. This TCR derives from a man aged 50 to 60 in good health and CMV-seronegative. CDR3 DNA: TGTGCCACCAGCTTTAGCGGGGGACATAACACCGGGGAGCTGTTTTTT. Encoded protein: CATSFSGGHNTGELFF. Combining the CDR3 with reference TRBV15 and TRBJ2-2 gives the whole variable domain DAMVIQNPRYQVTQFGKPVTLSCSQTLNHNVMYWYQQKSSQAPKLLFHYYDKDFNNEADTPDNFQSRRPNTSFCFLDIRSPGLGDTAMYLCATSFSGGHNTGELFFGEGSRLTVL.